The 18 T cell receptor beta chains listed next were all sequenced from one sample in a study of identical twins listed by TCRdb under 2016. The library relied on 5' RACE. Sequencing was carried out with an Illumina HiSeq 2000. The public reads were reanalyzed by TCRdb: fastp trimming at Q25, MiXCR alignment, in-frame beta chains only. Records with the same CDR3 protein are collapsed into one entry carrying the most frequent genes and DNA. The sample table contains under 300,000 distinct CDR3 sequences; only one count was recorded for roughly 13% of them. Under 4.5% of the sample is in the top ten clones. These data were also filed under a second study, of yellow fever vaccine responses in identical twins.

What was sequenced was memory (CD45RO+) T cells sorted from blood. Taken with the paper, the label for cell subset or site translates to: CD45RO+ enriched T cells. These TCRs come from a woman aged 18-29 years in good health.

This clonotype was counted a few times. This chain connects TRBV10-3 to TRBJ1-5; D gene ambiguous. V was clipped by 4 bases and J by 0 bases, with 10 bases between them. CDR1 and CDR2 from the germline V gene are ENHRY and SYGVKD. CDR3 length: 15 residues. The DNA for the CDR3 is TGTGCCATCAGTGCCCTCGGGAATAGCAATCAGCCCCAGCATTTT. Translating gives CAISALGNSNQPQHF.

This clonotype was observed many times. The V and J genes are TRBV20-1 and TRBJ2-6; 11 positions agree with TRBD1. V shed 3 bases and J 0 bases; nucleotides not matched to a gene: 7. The CDR3 contains 18 residues. Germline V gene lookup returns CDR1 DFQATT and CDR2 SNEGSKA (reference sequence). Here the CDR3 reads CSASGQGAISSGANVLTF. CDR3 in DNA: TGCAGTGCTAGCGGACAGGGGGCGATCTCCTCTGGGGCCAACGTCCTGACTTTC.

This clonotype has only a few counts. The chain employs TRBV30 and TRBJ2-2; D unclear. Germline assignment: CDR1 GTSNPN and CDR2 SVGIG (reference sequence). The CDR3 has 14 amino acids. The V and J ends lost 0 bases and 3 bases respectively, with 8 bases between them. CDR3 nucleotides: TGTGCCTGGAGTGTAGGGCATCACACCGGGGAGCTGTTTTTT. Protein: CAWSVGHHTGELFF.

This clonotype was counted only a few times. The rearrangement uses TRBV28 and TRBJ2-7; TRBD1 matches 9 bases. The CDR3 is 15 residues long. J was trimmed by 3 bases and V by 8 bases; bases with no gene match: 11. Germline CDR1 and CDR2: MDHEN and SYDVKM. CDR3 nucleotide sequence: TGTGCCAGCCTTTCCGGGACAGGGATTAACTACGAGCAGTACTTC. Its translation: CASLSGTGINYEQYF. The variable domain in full, with the rest retrieved from reference TRBV28 and TRBJ2-7, is DVKVTQSSRYLVKRTGEKVFLECVQDMDHENMFWYRQDPGLGLRLIYFSYDVKMKEKGDIPEGYSVSREKKERFSLILESASTNQTSMYLCASLSGTGINYEQYFGPGTRLTVT.

This chain links TRBV3-1 with TRBJ2-6; a weak D match, TRBD2 (5 bases). Germline V gives CDR1 LGHDT, CDR2 YNNKEL (reference sequence). CDR3 length equals 17 residues. V lost 3 bases to trimming and J lost 0 bases, with 12 bases between them. CDR3 amino acids: CASSHGEGSSGANVLTF. The CDR3 DNA follows: TGTGCCAGCAGCCACGGAGAGGGAAGCTCTGGGGCCAACGTCCTGACTTTC.

The chain couples TRBV20-1 to TRBJ2-5; TRBD2 agrees at 9 bases. The J segment lost 7 bases and the V segment lost 1 base, leaving 13 bases of the junction unmatched. CDR1 and CDR2 from the germline V gene are DFQATT and SNEGSKA (reference sequence). CDR3 length: 16 amino acids. The CDR3 nucleotides are TGCAGTGCTAGAGGGCAGGCGGGGGGGATCAAGATGACCCAGTACTTC. This gives the protein CSARGQAGGIKMTQYF.

V is TRBV6-4 and J is TRBJ2-1; TRBD1 or TRBD2 may be the D gene (5 bases each). Between the trimmed V and J ends, which lost 3 bases and 11 bases, there was a span of 14 bases. This CDR3 is 13 amino acids long. Germline values: CDR1 MRHNA, CDR2 SNTAGT. The CDR3 loop is CASSEIRGAQQFF. In nucleotides, the CDR3 is TGTGCCAGCAGTGAAATTAGAGGGGCCCAGCAGTTCTTC.

V is TRBV9 and J is TRBJ2-7, with unresolved D. Trimming took off 0 bases at V and 0 bases at J, with 4 bases between the two ends. The CDR3 extends over 13 amino acids. Germline-derived CDR1 and CDR2 are SGDLS and YYNGEE. In nucleotides, the CDR3 is TGTGCCAGCAGCGTAGACAACTCCTACGAGCAGTACTTC. Its protein is CASSVDNSYEQYF.

This clonotype was picked up many times. The chain links TRBV4-2 to TRBJ1-1; D is perhaps TRBD1 (5 bases). The CDR3 sequence is 13 residues long. Trimming took 4 bases from V and 6 from J, leaving 12 bases between them. CDR1 and CDR2 from the germline V gene are LGHNA and YNFKEQ. The DNA for the CDR3 is TGTGCCAGCAGCCGGGGAGAGGGGCCTGAAGCTTTCTTT. This encodes CASSRGEGPEAFF.

This clonotype was picked up many times. The V and J genes are TRBV20-1 and TRBJ2-7, with no clear D. Germline CDR1 is DFQATT and CDR2 is SNEGSKA (reference sequence). The CDR3 extends over 13 amino acids. The V gene lost 0 bases and the J gene lost 1 base, with 7 bases spanning the gap. CDR3 DNA sequence: TGCAGTGCTAGAGAAAGACCTTCCTACGAGCAGTACTTC. Protein sequence: CSARERPSYEQYF.

This chain links TRBV4-3 with TRBJ2-1; tentative D call: TRBD2 (6 bases). CDR1 LGHNA and CDR2 YSLEER come from the germline V gene. The CDR3 length is 16 residues. Trimming shortened V by 2 bases and J by 0 bases, and 11 bases separated the two germline ends. CDR3 sequence (DNA): TGCGCCAGCAGCCAAAGCCTAGCGAGCTCCTACAATGAGCAGTTCTTC. It encodes CASSQSLASSYNEQFF.

The chain links TRBV3-1 to TRBJ2-2, with D tentatively TRBD1 (6 bases). The CDR3 loop spans 16 amino acids. With 2 bases removed from V and 2 bases from J, the gap between germline ends came to 12 bases. The germline V gene has CDR1 LGHDT and CDR2 YNNKEL (reference sequence). DNA for the CDR3: TGTGCCAGCAGCCAACGGACAGCCACTAACACCGGGGAGCTGTTTTTT. Encoded protein: CASSQRTATNTGELFF.

V is TRBV7-8 and J is TRBJ2-1; TRBD1 aligns across 7 bases. The germline V gene encodes CDR1 SGHVS and CDR2 FQNEAQ. The junction had 7 bases not matched to a gene; V was cut back by 5 bases and J by 6 bases. The CDR3 is 14 residues long. For the CDR3, the DNA is TGTGCCAGCAGCCCACTGACAGGGCCCAATGAGCAGTTCTTC. The encoded protein is CASSPLTGPNEQFF.

This clonotype came up a few times. The chain combines TRBV7-9 with TRBJ2-7; D gene unclear. Trimming pared 4 bases from V and 3 bases from J, leaving 7 bases between. The CDR3 consists of 12 residues. Germline V gene data show CDR1 as SEHNR and CDR2 as FQNEAQ (reference sequence). The CDR3: CASSWMNYEQYF. The CDR3 bases are TGTGCCAGCAGCTGGATGAACTACGAGCAGTACTTC.

This chain connects TRBV19 to TRBJ2-6; D possibly corresponds to TRBD1 (6 bases). V was cut by 7 bases and J by 2 bases, with 9 bases left in between. The CDR3 runs to 14 residues. CDR1 is LNHDA, CDR2 SQIVND, per germline (reference sequence). The CDR3 coding sequence is TGTGCCAGTACGTCAGGGGCTGGGGCCAACGTCCTGACTTTC. Protein: CASTSGAGANVLTF.

This chain links TRBV7-2 with TRBJ2-7; D is possibly TRBD1 or TRBD2 (6 bases each). This CDR3 has 17 residues. CDR1 is SGHTA and CDR2 is FQGNSA in the germline V gene. Trimming shortened V by 0 bases and J by 5 bases, and 20 bases separated the two germline ends. The CDR3 sequence: CASSLAGGAGAPHEQYF. CDR3 bases: TGTGCCAGCAGCTTAGCGGGGGGAGCAGGGGCACCCCACGAGCAGTACTTC.

CDR3 loop: CASAPRGGTRGPGELFF. For the CDR3, the DNA is TGTGCCAGCGCCCCCCGGGGGGGGACTAGAGGGCCCGGGGAGCTGTTTTTT. The chain combines TRBV27 with TRBJ2-2, with 8 bases matching TRBD2. This CDR3 has 17 residues. The J segment lost 6 bases and the V segment lost 8 bases, leaving 17 bases of the junction unmatched. Germline V CDR1 and CDR2: MNHEY, SMNVEV (reference sequence).

The chain has TRBV12-3 or TRBV12-4 and TRBJ1-1; D gene ambiguous. The CDR3 length is 13 residues. V shed 8 bases and J shed 3 bases, with 13 bases lying between them. CDR3 nucleotides: TGTGCCAGCCGGTCGTTGGTGGACACTGAAGCTTTCTTT. It encodes CASRSLVDTEAFF.